This record looks at one T cell receptor (beta chain) sequence and its context. What it binds is not known. This sample was included in a study of Tregs in tolerant kidney transplant recipients. There are 14 residues in the CDR3. Germline CDR1 GTSNPN, CDR2 SVGIG (reference sequence). Trimming took 1 base from V and 3 from J, leaving 10 bases between them. TCRdb's table, derived via immunoSEQ multiplex PCR, lists solely in-frame clones and lacks some. This sample has just over 15,000 clones, with roughly nine tenths found just once. Study-wide results and limits: This study did not directly address biological reproducibility. Findings come from small patient numbers and require larger validation. The most relevant donor-specific Treg TCRbeta repertoire apparently came from expansion with activated donor B cells.

This TCR came from a human donor in good health. The chain combines TRBV30 with TRBJ1-5; D gene unclear. Sequencing input: CD8+ T cells from blood. In DNA form, the CDR3 reads TGTGCCTGGAGTGGTACTACCTCCAATCAGCCCCAGCATTTT. Amino acids: CAWSGTTSNQPQHF.